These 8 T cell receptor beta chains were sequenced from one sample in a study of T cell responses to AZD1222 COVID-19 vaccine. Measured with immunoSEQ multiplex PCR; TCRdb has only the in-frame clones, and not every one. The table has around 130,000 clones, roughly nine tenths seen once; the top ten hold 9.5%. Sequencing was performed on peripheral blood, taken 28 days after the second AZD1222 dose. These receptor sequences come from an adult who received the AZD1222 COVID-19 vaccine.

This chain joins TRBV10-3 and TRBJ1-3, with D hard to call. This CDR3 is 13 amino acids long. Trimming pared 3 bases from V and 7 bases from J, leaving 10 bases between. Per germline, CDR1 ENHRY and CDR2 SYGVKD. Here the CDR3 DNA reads TGTGCCATCAGTGAAACAGCGTACAACACCATATATTTT. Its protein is CAISETAYNTIYF.

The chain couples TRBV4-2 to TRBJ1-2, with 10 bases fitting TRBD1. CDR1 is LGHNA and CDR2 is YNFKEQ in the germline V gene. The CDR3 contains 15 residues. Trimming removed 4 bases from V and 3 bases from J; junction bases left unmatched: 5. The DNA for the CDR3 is TGTGCCAGCAGCCGGCCGGGACAGGGGTACTATGGCTACACCTTC. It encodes CASSRPGQGYYGYTF.

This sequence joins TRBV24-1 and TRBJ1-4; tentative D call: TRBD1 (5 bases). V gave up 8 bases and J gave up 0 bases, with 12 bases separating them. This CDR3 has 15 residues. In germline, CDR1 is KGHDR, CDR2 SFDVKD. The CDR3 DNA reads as TGTGCCACCAAACAGGAAGGTGCAACTAATGAAAAACTGTTTTTT. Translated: CATKQEGATNEKLFF.

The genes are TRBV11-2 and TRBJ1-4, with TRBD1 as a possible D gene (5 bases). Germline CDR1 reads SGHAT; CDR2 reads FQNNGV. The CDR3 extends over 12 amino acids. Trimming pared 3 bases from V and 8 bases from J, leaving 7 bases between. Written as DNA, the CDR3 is TGTGCCAGCAGCTTCGGGGGGGAAAAACTGTTTTTT. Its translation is CASSFGGEKLFF.

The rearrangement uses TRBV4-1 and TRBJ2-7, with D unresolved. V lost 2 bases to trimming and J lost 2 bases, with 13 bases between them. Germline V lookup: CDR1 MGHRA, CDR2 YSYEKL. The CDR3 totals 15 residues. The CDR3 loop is CASSQNRIATYEQYF. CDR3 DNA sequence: TGCGCCAGCAGCCAAAACCGGATAGCCACCTACGAGCAGTACTTC.

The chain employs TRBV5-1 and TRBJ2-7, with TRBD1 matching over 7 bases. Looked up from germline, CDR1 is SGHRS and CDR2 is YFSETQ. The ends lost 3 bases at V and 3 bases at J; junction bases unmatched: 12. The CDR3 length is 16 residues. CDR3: CASSSRVTGKNYEQYF. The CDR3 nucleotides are TGCGCCAGCAGCTCCCGGGTGACAGGGAAAAACTACGAGCAGTACTTC.

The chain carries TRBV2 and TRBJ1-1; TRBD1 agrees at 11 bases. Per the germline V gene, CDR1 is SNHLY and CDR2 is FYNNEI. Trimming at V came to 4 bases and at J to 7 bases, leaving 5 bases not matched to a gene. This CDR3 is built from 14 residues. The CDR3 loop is CASSGRTGGGEAFF. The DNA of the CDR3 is TGTGCCAGCAGTGGTCGGACAGGGGGCGGTGAAGCTTTCTTT.

CDR3: CAWSVREGWGKNTEAFF. As DNA, the CDR3 is TGTGCCTGGAGTGTTAGGGAGGGGTGGGGAAAGAACACTGAAGCTTTCTTT. The chain links TRBV30 to TRBJ1-1, with a tentative D call TRBD1 (5 bases). Germline-derived CDR1 and CDR2 are GTSNPN and SVGIG (reference sequence). Trimming cost V 0 bases and J 1 base, with 18 bases left between them. CDR3 length: 17 amino acids.